This T cell receptor (beta chain) was sequenced for a study of shared clonotypes between healthy human individuals. The germline CDR1 and CDR2 sequences are SGDLS and YYNGEE. V was trimmed by 3 bases and J by 3 bases, leaving 13 bases between them. CDR3 length equals 14 residues. Using immunoSEQ multiplex PCR, the repertoire was profiled, and TCRdb retains in-frame clones only, with some absent. The table records fewer than 2.5 million clones, 93% of them present only once. Specimen: naive CD4+ T cells from PBMCs. Subset of the sample: CD45RA+ positively selected. The chain recombines TRBV9 with TRBJ2-7; no reliable D call. The receptor was isolated from a man aged 18 to 30 in good health. Some clones in this sample may be carry-over from other donors' samples. CDR3 in amino acids: CASSANERFYEQYF. DNA of the CDR3: TGTGCCAGCAGCGCCAATGAGCGCTTCTACGAGCAGTACTTC.